The following is a TCR beta chain sequence with its context. Its antigen is still unknown. The sample comes from a study of blood T cells in healthy people across ages. General study findings and limits: Roughly linearly, TCR beta diversity per million T cells fell as age increased.

A second PCR of roughly 7 to 11 cycles used a sample-barcoded 5' primer and a J-beta primer mix. Tagging of each cDNA molecule was performed by a template-switch adaptor with 12 random nucleotides. TCRdb fed the 5' RACE reads into MiXCR, producing one record per CDR3 protein. The data hold over 1.5 million distinct CDR3 sequences, with about 50% observed a single time. Trimming at V came to 4 bases and at J to 4 bases, leaving 6 bases not matched to a gene. Germline-derived CDR1 and CDR2 are SGHDN and FVKESK. The CDR3 sequence is 15 residues long. Extraction yielded at least 5.5 micrograms of total RNA per sample.

The chain carries TRBV14 and TRBJ1-2; TRBD1 matches at 10 bases. The sequenced material came from blood. The origin of this receptor is a woman aged 35 to 49 in good health. CDR3 in DNA: TGTGCCAGCAGCCTGGGGACAGGGGAAACCTATGGCTACACCTTC. Its translation is CASSLGTGETYGYTF.